This T cell receptor (beta chain) is drawn from a study of a mutant IDH1 vaccine in newly diagnosed glioma listed by TCRdb under 2021. Context from the whole study: Patients were given eight vaccinations, in weeks 1, 3, 5, 7, 11, 15, 19 and 23, which matched visits V03 through V10. Vaccination began 4-6 weeks after radiotherapy alone, or alongside temozolomide cycles in the chemotherapy-containing groups. Longitudinal TCRB deep sequencing was performed for about 25 treated patients wherever samples were available for exploratory analyses. Before enrollment, most patients had been given radiochemotherapy with temozolomide as standard therapy, while the rest had received either radiotherapy alone or temozolomide alone. The roughly 32 treated patients were around 62% male and roughly 40% female, with a mean age of approximately 40 years. Six visits were used for peripheral blood collection: V03 (baseline), V05, V07, V10, V12 and V13.

Regarding this clone: The antigen this receptor binds is unknown. Within one base of it there is no much larger clone, and no base qualities were kept.

Library prep was done by the immunoSEQ multiplex PCR assay. Following the manufacturer's protocol, the hsTCRB Kit was used to amplify rearranged TCR beta chain sequences. TCRB libraries were sequenced on an Illumina MiSeq. The original methods were these. The kit vendor's proprietary platform handled demultiplexing, trimming and gene mapping. TCRdb mirrors the immuneACCESS table, restricted to in-frame sequences. Some clones are absent from its copies; in checked studies, under half trace to an unresolved V gene, and the reason for the others is unknown. The DNA was the basis for D and trimming; V, J and clone size are from that table. Counted in this sample were around 100,000 clones; roughly 90% of them appeared once. In total, the top ten clones hold 0.55% to 0.7% of the sample. What the work shows at the level of the full study, not this receptor alone: Selection of PBMC samples for TCRB deep sequencing was based on availability. No apparent relationship was observed between pseudoprogression and alterations in the top peripheral T cell clonotypes detected by TCRB sequencing. According to the authors, sample limitations meant that analyses of patient blood samples could not be reproduced. Vaccine-induced immune responses across multiple MHC alleles were detected in approximately 93% of patients.

Per the publication, the time point label means: week 11, during vaccination. Each vaccine dose was 300 ug of a 20-mer mutant IDH1 peptide in Montanide, given subcutaneously with topical imiquimod. Donors had newly diagnosed WHO grade 3 or 4 IDH1-mutant astrocytomas with loss of nuclear ATRX. The samples were drawn from NOA16, a multicentre, single-arm, open-label phase I trial in Germany that tested a mutant IDH1 peptide vaccine in humans for the first time. Genomic DNA for TCRB sequencing was extracted from EDTA blood using the DNeasy Blood and Tissue Kit. The sequenced sample was PBMCs, obtained from a glioma patient whose treatment included an IDH1 peptide vaccine. The TCR comes from a woman aged 45-65 years with glioma.

The DNA is TGTGCCAGCAGCTTGGGCAGGGGGCGTGAGACCCAGTACTTC. Its protein is CASSLGRGRETQYF. The sequence links TRBV7-8 to TRBJ2-5, and 8 junction bases match TRBD1. V is cut back by 3 bases and J by 5 bases, with 5 bases in the junction unmatched. CDR1 is given as SGHVS and CDR2 as FQNEAQ, both from the germline V gene. The CDR3 holds 14 amino acids from the cysteine to the phenylalanine. Kept here is only the CDR3 DNA, which spans 42 bases and is read in frame from base 1.